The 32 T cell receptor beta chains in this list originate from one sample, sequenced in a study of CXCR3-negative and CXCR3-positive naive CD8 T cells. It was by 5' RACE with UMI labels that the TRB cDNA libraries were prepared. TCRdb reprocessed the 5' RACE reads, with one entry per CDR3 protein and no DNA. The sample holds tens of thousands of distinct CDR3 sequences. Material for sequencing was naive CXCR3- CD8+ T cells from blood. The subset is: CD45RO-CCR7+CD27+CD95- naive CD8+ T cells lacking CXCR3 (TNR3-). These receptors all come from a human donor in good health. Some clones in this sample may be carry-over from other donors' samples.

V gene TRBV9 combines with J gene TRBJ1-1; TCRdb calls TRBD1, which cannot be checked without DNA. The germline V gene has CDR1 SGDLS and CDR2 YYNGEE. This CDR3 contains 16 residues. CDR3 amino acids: CASSASGSGMNTEAFF.

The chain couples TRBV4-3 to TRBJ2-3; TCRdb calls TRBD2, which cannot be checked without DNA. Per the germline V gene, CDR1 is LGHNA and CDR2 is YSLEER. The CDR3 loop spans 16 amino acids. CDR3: CASSQGTSGGAFTQYF.

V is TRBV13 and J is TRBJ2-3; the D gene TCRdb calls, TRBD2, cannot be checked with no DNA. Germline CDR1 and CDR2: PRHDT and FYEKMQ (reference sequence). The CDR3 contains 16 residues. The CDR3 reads CASSSYTSGGEDTQYF.

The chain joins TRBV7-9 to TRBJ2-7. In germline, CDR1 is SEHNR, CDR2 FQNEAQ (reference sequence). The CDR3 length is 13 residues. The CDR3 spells CASSLGAPAEQYF.

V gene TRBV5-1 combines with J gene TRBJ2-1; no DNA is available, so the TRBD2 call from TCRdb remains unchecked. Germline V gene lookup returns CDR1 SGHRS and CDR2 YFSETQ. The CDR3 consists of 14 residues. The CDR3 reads CASASGTTYNEQFF.

This chain's CDR3 is CSIAQGGAGELFF. The gene calls are TRBV20-1 and TRBJ2-2; TCRdb lists TRBD1, though no DNA is available to test this call. Germline V gives CDR1 DFQATT, CDR2 SNEGSKA (reference sequence). This CDR3 comprises 13 residues.

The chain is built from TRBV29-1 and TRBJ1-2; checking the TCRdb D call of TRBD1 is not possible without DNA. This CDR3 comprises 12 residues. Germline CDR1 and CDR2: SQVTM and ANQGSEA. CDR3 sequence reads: CSVEFRGGGYTF.

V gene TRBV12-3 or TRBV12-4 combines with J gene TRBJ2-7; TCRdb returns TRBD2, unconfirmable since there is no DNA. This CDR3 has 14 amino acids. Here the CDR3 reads CASSLSGLIYEQYF.

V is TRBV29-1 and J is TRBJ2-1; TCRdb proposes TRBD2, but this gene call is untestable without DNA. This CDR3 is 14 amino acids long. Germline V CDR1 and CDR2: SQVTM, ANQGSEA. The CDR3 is CSVHPRGRGNEQFF.

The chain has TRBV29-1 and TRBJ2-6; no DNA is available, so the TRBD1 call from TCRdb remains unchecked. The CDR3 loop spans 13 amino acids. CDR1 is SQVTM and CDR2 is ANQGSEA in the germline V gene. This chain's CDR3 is CSVLRAGANVLTF.

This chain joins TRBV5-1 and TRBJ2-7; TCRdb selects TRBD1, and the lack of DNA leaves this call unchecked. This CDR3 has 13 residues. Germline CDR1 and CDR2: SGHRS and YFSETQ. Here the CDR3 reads CASSFEGAYEQYF.

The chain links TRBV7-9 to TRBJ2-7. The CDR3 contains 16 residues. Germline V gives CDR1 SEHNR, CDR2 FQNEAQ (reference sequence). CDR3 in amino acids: CASSLLPSSALYEQYF.

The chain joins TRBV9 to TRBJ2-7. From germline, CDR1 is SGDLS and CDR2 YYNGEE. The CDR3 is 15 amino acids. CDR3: CASSVAGQDSYEQYF.

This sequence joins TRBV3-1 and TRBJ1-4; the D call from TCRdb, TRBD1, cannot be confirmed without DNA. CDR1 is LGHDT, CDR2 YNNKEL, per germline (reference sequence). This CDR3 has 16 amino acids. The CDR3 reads CASSQVFWGLNEKLFF.

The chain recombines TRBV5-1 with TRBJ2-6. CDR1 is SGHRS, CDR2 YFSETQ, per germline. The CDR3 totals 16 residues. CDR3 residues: CASSLASGFGANVLTF.

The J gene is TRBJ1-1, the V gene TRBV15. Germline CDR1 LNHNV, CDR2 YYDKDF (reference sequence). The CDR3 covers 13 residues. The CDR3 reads CATSRYPSTEAFF.

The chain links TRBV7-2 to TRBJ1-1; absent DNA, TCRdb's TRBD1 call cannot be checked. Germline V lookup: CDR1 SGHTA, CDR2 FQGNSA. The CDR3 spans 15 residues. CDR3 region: CASSKLDGGNTEAFF.

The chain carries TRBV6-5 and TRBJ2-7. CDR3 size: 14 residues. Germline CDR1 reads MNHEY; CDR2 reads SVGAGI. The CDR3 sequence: CASTEYPESYEQYF.

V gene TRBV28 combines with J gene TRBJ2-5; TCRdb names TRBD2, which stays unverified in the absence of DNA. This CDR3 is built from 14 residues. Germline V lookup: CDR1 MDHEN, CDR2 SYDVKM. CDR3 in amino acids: CASRGTSGRETQYF.

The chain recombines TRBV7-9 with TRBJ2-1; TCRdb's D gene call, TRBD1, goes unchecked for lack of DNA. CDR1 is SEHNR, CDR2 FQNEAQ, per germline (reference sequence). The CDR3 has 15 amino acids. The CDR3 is CASSGPGGADNEQFF.

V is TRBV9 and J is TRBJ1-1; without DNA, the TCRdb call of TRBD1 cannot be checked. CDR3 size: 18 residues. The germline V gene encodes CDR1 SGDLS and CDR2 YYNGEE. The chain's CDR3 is CASSVTGGAEFANTEAFF.

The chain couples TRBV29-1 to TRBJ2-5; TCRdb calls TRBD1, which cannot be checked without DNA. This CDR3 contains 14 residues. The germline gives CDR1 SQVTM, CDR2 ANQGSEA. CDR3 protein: CSVVGVSVGETQYF.

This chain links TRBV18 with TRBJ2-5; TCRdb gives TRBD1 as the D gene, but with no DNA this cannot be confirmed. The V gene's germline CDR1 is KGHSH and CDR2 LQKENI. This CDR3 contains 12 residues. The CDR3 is CASSPAGETQYF.

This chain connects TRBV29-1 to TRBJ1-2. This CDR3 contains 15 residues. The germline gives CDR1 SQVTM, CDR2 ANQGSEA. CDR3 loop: CSVEPEEETNYGYTF. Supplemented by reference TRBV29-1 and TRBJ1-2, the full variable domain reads SAVISQKPSRDICQRGTSLTIQCQVDSQVTMMFWYRQQPGQSLTLIATANQGSEATYESGFVIDKFPISRPNLTFSTLTVSNMSPEDSSIYLCSVEPEEETNYGYTFGSGTRLTVV.

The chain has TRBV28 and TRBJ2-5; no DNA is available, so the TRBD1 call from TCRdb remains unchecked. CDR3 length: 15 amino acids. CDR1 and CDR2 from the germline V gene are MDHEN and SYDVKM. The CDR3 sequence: CASSLAGQGQETQYF. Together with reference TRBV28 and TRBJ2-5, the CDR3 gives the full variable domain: DVKVTQSSRYLVKRTGEKVFLECVQDMDHENMFWYRQDPGLGLRLIYFSYDVKMKEKGDIPEGYSVSREKKERFSLILESASTNQTSMYLCASSLAGQGQETQYFGPGTRLLVL.

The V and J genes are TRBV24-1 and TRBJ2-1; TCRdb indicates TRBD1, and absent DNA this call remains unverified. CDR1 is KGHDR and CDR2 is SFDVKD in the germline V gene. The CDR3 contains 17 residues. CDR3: CATSASGLQGGYNEQFF.

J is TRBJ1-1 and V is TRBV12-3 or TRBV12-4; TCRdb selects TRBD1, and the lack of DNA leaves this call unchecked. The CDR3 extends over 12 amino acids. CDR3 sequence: CASSTTGVKAFF.

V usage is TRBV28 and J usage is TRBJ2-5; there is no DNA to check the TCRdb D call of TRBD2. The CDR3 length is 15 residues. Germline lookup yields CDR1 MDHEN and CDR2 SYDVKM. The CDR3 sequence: CASSPRPAGGETQYF.

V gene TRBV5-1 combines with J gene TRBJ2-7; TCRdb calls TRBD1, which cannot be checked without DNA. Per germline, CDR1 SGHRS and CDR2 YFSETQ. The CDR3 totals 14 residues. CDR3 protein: CASSLDMGGTEQYF.

This CDR3 reads CASSVWGRSYEQYF. The chain uses TRBV27 and TRBJ2-7; the D call from TCRdb, TRBD1, cannot be confirmed without DNA. Germline loops: CDR1 MNHEY, CDR2 SMNVEV (reference sequence). The CDR3 extends over 14 amino acids.

The CDR3 spells CASRTGVGTEAFF. This chain connects TRBV6-5 to TRBJ1-1; TCRdb calls TRBD1, which cannot be checked without DNA. Germline-derived CDR1 and CDR2 are MNHEY and SVGAGI. The CDR3 runs 13 residues.

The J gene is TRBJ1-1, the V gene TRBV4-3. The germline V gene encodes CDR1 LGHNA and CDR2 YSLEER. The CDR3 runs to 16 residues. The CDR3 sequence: CASSQGIGRLVTEAFF.